This T cell receptor (beta chain) was found in a study of stem cell transplantation in POMP-related autoinflammatory disease. The CDR3 spans 13 residues. From germline, CDR1 is LNHDA and CDR2 SQIVND (reference sequence). The V segment lost 9 bases and the J segment 0 bases; nucleotides outside the gene matches: 2. Profiling relied on immunoSEQ multiplex PCR, and the TCRdb table lists in-frame clones only, not all of them. The sample includes about 32,000 clones, approximately 86% seen only once; the top ten take around 0.72%. This specimen was CD4+ T cells from PBMCs, taken before stem cell transplantation. The sequence was obtained from a human donor with POMP-related autoinflammation and immune dysregulation (PRAID). The V call is TRBV19, the J call TRBJ1-5; 7 nucleotides agree with TRBD1. Here the CDR3 reads CASGTDSNQPQHF. For the CDR3, the DNA is TGTGCCAGCGGGACAGATAGCAATCAGCCCCAGCATTTT.